These T cell receptor beta chains were read from a single sample in a study of T cell repertoires in aging, cancer and after chemotherapy. TCRdb ran MiXCR on the multiplex PCR reads and lists one entry per CDR3 protein. The profile shows 1,700 or so distinct CDR3 sequences, 25% to 35% of them singletons. Input material: blood. The origin of the receptors is a human donor with a solid tumor. The CDR3 runs from the conserved cysteine through the conserved F or W. Rows may omit the clone size; those that give it use once, few, many or a size class.

>TRBJ1-1|few|TRBV19
CASSKTTAGDTEAFF
>TRBJ1-3|.|TRBV7-2
CASSTGAAGGPIYF
>TRBJ1-1|.|TRBV19
CASRDRGESAEAFF
>TRBJ2-1|medium-sized|TRBV11-1
CASSLSGLAKYNEQFF
>TRBJ1-6|.|TRBV30
CAWSVTRGDSPLHF
>TRBJ1-4|few|TRBV6-6
CASRGGLNEKLFF
>TRBJ1-6|few|TRBV5-6
CASSLRRGDSPLHF
>TRBJ2-1|.|TRBV18
CASSPPSGRAYNEQFF
>TRBJ2-5|.|TRBV12-3/TRBV12-4
CASSPGIAGVQETQYF
>TRBJ1-2|.|TRBV20-1
CSPRTGTDYGYTF
>TRBJ1-2|.|TRBV27
CASSSQGGDYGYTF
>TRBJ2-1|.|TRBV20-1
CSASGVMGSGTYNEQFF
>TRBJ2-3|medium-sized|TRBV18
CASSPPSVRFTDTQYF
>TRBJ1-2|.|TRBV5-4
CASSSRQNINYGYTF
>TRBJ2-3|.|TRBV11-2
CASSLEPLSTDTQYF
>TRBJ2-1|few|TRBV20-1
CSARGTSGRAEVEQFF
>TRBJ2-5|.|TRBV6-1
CASRAGTFETQYF
>TRBJ1-3|medium-sized|TRBV29-1
CSVGEVSGNTIYF
>TRBJ1-4|.|TRBV6-1
CASSRQGQNEKLFF
>TRBJ2-3|.|TRBV11-2
CASSYSGGFQDTQYF
>TRBJ2-6|once|TRBV30
CAWSEQGFGGSGANVLTF
>TRBJ2-3|once|TRBV7-2
CASSLKRTDTQYF
>TRBJ2-1|large|TRBV29-1
CSVDGTSGVYNEQFF
>TRBJ2-7|.|TRBV5-6
CASSLGLAGFGSYEQYF
>TRBJ2-1|.|TRBV24-1
CATSDQTTEQFF
>TRBJ1-3|.|TRBV19
CASSIKRTLVPGRNTIYF
>TRBJ2-7|few|TRBV27
CASSTGSSPTEQYF
>TRBJ2-4|.|TRBV30
CAWSKSVAKNIQYF
>TRBJ2-3|medium-sized|TRBV30
CAWGVGSTDTQYF
>TRBJ2-3|few|TRBV7-2
CASTSGGDTQYF
>TRBJ1-5|few|TRBV30
CAWSMGSNQPQHF
>TRBJ1-4|.|TRBV12-3/TRBV12-4
CASRTGNEKLFF
>TRBJ2-2|medium-sized|TRBV15
CATFDRGNTGELFF
>TRBJ2-7|.|TRBV13
CASSPGPRYEQYF
>TRBJ1-4|.|TRBV27
CASRVSSSNEKLFF
>TRBJ2-3|few|TRBV11-2
CASSLLYPGWTAGGGARTDTQYF
>TRBJ2-1|few|TRBV7-2
CASSLDRAFNEQFF
>TRBJ2-2|medium-sized|TRBV18
CASSKLADNTGELFF
>TRBJ2-7|few|TRBV27
CASREAGGGTYEQYF
>TRBJ1-5|medium-sized|TRBV19
CASSWSPIGNQPQHF
>TRBJ1-2|.|TRBV6-6
CASSSGQEAYGYTF
>TRBJ1-2|medium-sized|TRBV11-1
CASSPGQNYGYTF
>TRBJ1-3|few|TRBV27
CASRPGTFGNTIYF
>TRBJ2-7|few|TRBV6-6
CASNRPESYEQYF
>TRBJ1-3|medium-sized|TRBV6-5
CASKPTGLGSGNTIYF
>TRBJ1-4|.|TRBV4-3
CASSQDRGRRANEKLFF
>TRBJ2-2|medium-sized|TRBV27
CATWRNTGELFF
>TRBJ2-4|medium-sized|TRBV27
CASSLYRGVAKNIQYF
>TRBJ2-1|.|TRBV6-6
CASAVRGLEVQFF
>TRBJ2-3|few|TRBV10-2
CASIDQGEPDTQYF
>TRBJ1-2|medium-sized|TRBV19
CASSGREGGYTF
>TRBJ1-5|.|TRBV24-1
CTTSASASNQPQHF
>TRBJ2-1|.|TRBV7-2
CASSSAGAAREQFF